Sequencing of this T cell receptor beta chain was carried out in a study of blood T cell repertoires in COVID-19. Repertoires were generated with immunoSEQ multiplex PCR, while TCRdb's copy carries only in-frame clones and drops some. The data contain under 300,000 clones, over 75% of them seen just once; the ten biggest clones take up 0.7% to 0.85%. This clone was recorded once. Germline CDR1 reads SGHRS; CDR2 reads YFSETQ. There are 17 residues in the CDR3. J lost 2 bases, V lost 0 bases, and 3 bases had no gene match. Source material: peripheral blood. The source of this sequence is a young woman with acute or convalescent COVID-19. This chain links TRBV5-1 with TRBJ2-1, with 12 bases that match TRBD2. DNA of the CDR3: TGCGCCAGCAGCTTGGGGCCTAGCGGGAGGGCCTACAATGAGCAGTTCTTC. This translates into CASSLGPSGRAYNEQFF. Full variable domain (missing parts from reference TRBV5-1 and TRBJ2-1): KAGVTQTPRYLIKTRGQQVTLSCSPISGHRSVSWYQQTPGQGLQFLFEYFSETQRNKGNFPGRFSGRQFSNSRSEMNVSTLELGDSALYLCASSLGPSGRAYNEQFFGPGTRLTVL.